This T cell receptor (beta chain) was recorded in a study of identical twins. Study results and limitations: Insertions were reduced in abundant cord blood beta clonotypes but not in memory repertoires. Out-of-frame TCR alpha sharing in monozygotic twins exceeded recombination model predictions. Low generation probability was overrepresented in out-of-frame alpha sequences shared by twins.

In regard to this clonotype: Its matching antigen is unknown.

The V end lost 0 bases, the J end lost 6 bases, and 11 bases lay between the germline ends. CDR3 length: 14 residues. Germline V CDR1 and CDR2: MGHRA, YSYEKL. A universal primer site was added by template switching, and unique molecular identifiers were carried by the cDNA. TCRdb fed the 5' RACE reads into MiXCR, producing one record per CDR3 protein. The table includes around 490,000 distinct CDR3 sequences, roughly 15% detected once. These data are also associated with another study on yellow fever vaccine responses in identical twins.

This TCR derives from a woman aged 18-30 years in good health. The rearrangement joins TRBV4-1 to TRBJ1-2; D gene unclear. The specimen was CD4+ T cells sorted from blood. CDR3 DNA: TGCGCCAGCAGCCAAGAGGTAGGCCAAAATGGCTACACCTTC. This gives the protein CASSQEVGQNGYTF.